This TCR beta chain was captured by sequencing in a study of human T cells and chemical hapten exposure. Documented time point: pre-sensitization, week 0. Treatment denoted: therapeutic diphenylcyclopropenone sensitization with weekly scalp DPC. One entry per CDR3 protein results from TCRdb running MiXCR on the RACE reads. The data contain about 290,000 distinct CDR3 sequences, approximately 7.5% of them singletons. Study-level points and caveats: Expanded TCRs clustered into significantly more large CDR3 similarity groups than controls, the analysis revealed.

This clonotype was recorded at least ten times. Antigen specificity is unknown. CDR1 DFQATT and CDR2 SNEGSKA come from the germline V gene (reference sequence). The ends were cut back, 5 bases at V and 1 base at J, with 17 bases in the middle. The CDR3 length is 15 residues. The V gene is TRBV20-1, the J gene TRBJ1-2; maybe TRBD1 (6 bases). The receptor was derived from a man between 18 and 35 years old with alopecia areata. Some clones in this sample may be carry-over from other donors' samples. The source was whole blood, collected in connection with sensitization to the hapten diphenylcyclopropenone (DPC). The CDR3 region has the DNA TGCAGTGCTCTTACATACGACAGGAATAACTATGGCTACACCTTC. It yields the protein CSALTYDRNNYGYTF.